This T cell receptor beta chain was obtained from a study of T cells in localized non-small cell lung cancer. Findings and caveats of the study: Researchers found a median approximately 57 of the top 100 tumor clones in adjacent lung. The study linked higher blood T cell density to longer overall survival. Without multi-region sequencing, intratumor heterogeneity could not be excluded.

The ends were cut back, 3 bases at V and 3 bases at J, with 9 bases in the middle. CDR1 is MDHEN and CDR2 is SYDVKM in the germline V gene. There are 13 residues in the CDR3. TCRdb's copy holds only in-frame clones and misses some; the assay was immunoSEQ multiplex PCR. Here the sample spans more than 25,000 clones, roughly 87% being singletons. To note about this clone: The antigen is unknown.

The chain couples TRBV28 to TRBJ2-7; D is perhaps TRBD2 (5 bases). The receptor comes from a woman between 40 and 69 years old with stage I lung adenocarcinoma. The sample in question was peripheral blood, obtained before any cancer treatment. The CDR3 DNA follows: TGTGCCAGCAGTTTTAGGGAGTACTACGAGCAGTACTTC. It yields the protein CASSFREYYEQYF.